This TCR beta chain was captured by sequencing in a study of shared T cell receptors in the human thymus (dated by TCRdb to about 2021). Looking at the study overall: The study examined how the human thymus generates shared, self-reactive T-cell receptor alpha chains.

Receptor libraries were prepared by the immunoSEQ multiplex PCR assay. Sourced from immuneACCESS, this table was stored by TCRdb with only in-frame sequences that have V and J called. A share of the clones is absent; for the studies checked, an unresolved V gene accounts for under half, and the remainder has no known explanation. The sample contains about 610,000 clones, 85% to 90% of them found a single time. About 0.01% of the sample belongs to the ten largest clones. A remark on this clone: Its cognate antigen has yet to be identified. No base quality values were provided; no much bigger clone lies one nucleotide off.

Germline trimming: 4 bases from V, 3 bases from J; junction bases outside gene matches: 7. The CDR1 and CDR2 encoded by the germline V gene are SGHNT and YENEEA. The CDR3 holds 18 amino acids from the cysteine to the phenylalanine. Only the CDR3 portion is preserved as DNA: 54 bases, with reading frame beginning at the first base. These data were also filed under a second study, of human thymus T cells. That second report states: The donors were immunologically healthy infants in Finland who had open corrective cardiac surgery for congenital heart defects. The thymus tissue came from surgical resects taken out during corrective cardiac surgery. Biased V and J gene segment usage appeared to be present in both thymic and peripheral blood repertoires. The related research found that thymic TCR repertoires overlapped highly between unrelated individuals. TCR alpha and beta repertoires from seven to nine infant thymus samples and four related peripheral blood samples were characterized in the study. Donor ages ranging from roughly 6 to 244 days were recorded, and about six male and a couple of female infants were included in the cohort. Thymocytes were mechanically released from the tissue and were stored as pellets of roughly 10-32 million cells at -70 degrees C. A QIAsymphony instrument was used to extract genomic DNA from frozen cell pellets. The immunoSEQ multiplex PCR assay was used to amplify the TCRB and TCRAD loci from a standardized quantity of quality-controlled genomic DNA. The V(D)J region was spanned by amplicons of a length sufficient to cover the CDR3 and to identify V and J genes. Through the commercial immunoSEQ service, the amplicons were sequenced on an Illumina platform. Primer bias and sequencing errors were corrected as previously described, and TCRAD and TCRB were defined on the basis of the IMGT database. The repertoires were analysed using immunoSEQ Analyzer 3.0 and VDJTools for basic statistics, V/J segment usage, diversity estimates, rarefaction and pairwise overlap. Diversity was estimated using the Chao1, ChaoE, Efron-Thisted, Shannon and inverse Simpson indices, and was also estimated on datasets down-sampled to the size of the smallest sample. Repertoire overlap used strict matching of CDR3 nucleotide sequence, V gene and J gene, with Jaccard-based multidimensional scaling clustering. On average, about 730,000 unique TCRB clonotypes were obtained from thymus samples, compared with 80,000 to 85,000 from blood samples.

This sequence uses TRBV11-3 and TRBJ2-2, with 14 bases matching TRBD2. The TCR sequence derives from a boy less than two years old with a congenital heart defect. Donor details come from another sample of the same person, matched by shared clones. The sample consisted of thymocytes. The CDR3 reads CASSSRTSGRRDTGELFF. The DNA reads TGTGCCAGCAGCTCGAGGACTAGCGGGAGGCGGGACACCGGGGAGCTGTTTTTT.